This is a list of T cell receptor beta chains from one sample in a study of T cells in Graves' hyperthyroidism and ophthalmopathy. TCRdb re-derived calls from the multiplex PCR reads in MiXCR, one entry per CDR3 protein. The sample consists of under 650,000 distinct CDR3 sequences, around 16% of them appearing once. The sequenced material came from blood. The receptors derive from a woman in her 30s with Graves' hyperthyroidism. Each CDR3 is given with its conserved first and last residue. The D gene is left open where the match is weak. A row's size may be missing; if present it is once, few, many or a size class.

j_call d_call clone_size v_call cdr3_aa cdr3_nt
TRBJ2-5 NA NA TRBV20-1 CSARGISRGETQYF TGCAGTGCTAGAGGCATCTCAAGGGGGGAGACCCAGTACTTC
TRBJ2-3 TRBD2 many TRBV7-9 CASSWPLGRLTDTQYF TGTGCCAGCAGCTGGCCCCTCGGGAGGCTCACAGATACGCAGTATTTT
TRBJ1-4 NA NA TRBV20-1 CSLRAVANEKLFF TGCAGTCTCAGGGCCGTGGCTAATGAAAAACTGTTTTTT
TRBJ2-5 NA many TRBV18 CASSPSASQETQYF TGTGCCAGCTCACCATCGGCATCACAAGAGACCCAGTACTTC
TRBJ1-4 NA few TRBV13 CASTLAGPANEKLFF TGTGCCAGCACTTTGGCAGGCCCAGCTAATGAAAAACTGTTTTTT
TRBJ1-1 NA few TRBV28 CAGNRGGGTEAFF TGTGCCGGCAATCGGGGAGGGGGTACTGAAGCTTTCTTT
TRBJ2-5 TRBD1 many TRBV15 CATSGRDRVGETQYF TGTGCCACCAGCGGTAGGGACAGGGTGGGGGAGACCCAGTACTTC
TRBJ2-7 NA many TRBV12-3/TRBV12-4 CASSLVASVPYEWYF TGTGCCAGCAGTCTAGTGGCTAGCGTCCCCTACGAGTGGTACTTC
TRBJ2-7 NA few TRBV19 CASSPGEDEQYF TGTGCCAGTAGCCCGGGGGAGGACGAGCAGTACTTC
TRBJ1-5 TRBD1 many TRBV13 CASSLGLGTGSLQPQHF TGTGCCAGCAGCTTAGGTCTTGGGACAGGGTCGTTGCAGCCCCAGCATTTT
TRBJ2-3 TRBD2 NA TRBV5-1 CASSLGGTSGSTDTQYF TGCGCCAGCAGCTTGGGGGGGACTAGCGGGAGCACAGATACGCAGTATTTT
TRBJ1-1 NA NA TRBV4-2 CASSPTGSEAFF TGTGCCAGCAGCCCCACCGGCTCTGAAGCTTTCTTT
TRBJ2-1 TRBD2 many TRBV5-5 CASSIAGGLANEQFF TGTGCCAGCAGCATAGCGGGAGGTCTGGCCAATGAGCAGTTCTTC
TRBJ2-1 TRBD2 few TRBV9 CASTREASSYNEQFF TGTGCCAGCACCCGGGAGGCCTCTTCCTACAATGAGCAGTTCTTC
TRBJ1-5 NA NA TRBV6-1 CAISQQGRDQPQHF TGTGCCATCAGCCAACAGGGTAGGGATCAGCCCCAGCATTTT
TRBJ2-7 NA NA TRBV13 CASTPTGLNSYEQYF TGTGCCAGCACCCCTACCGGACTAAACTCCTACGAGCAGTACTTC
TRBJ1-1 NA many TRBV29-1 CSVGRLNTEAFF TGCAGCGTTGGCAGGTTGAACACTGAAGCTTTCTTT
TRBJ1-3 NA many TRBV12-3/TRBV12-4 CASSFGFGWPRSSSGNTIYF TGTGCCAGCAGTTTCGGTTTCGGGTGGCCCCGGTCCTCCTCTGGAAACACCATATATTTT
TRBJ1-3 TRBD1 many TRBV27 CASKPIYRGSGNTIYF TGTGCCAGCAAACCCATCTACAGGGGATCTGGAAACACCATATATTTT
TRBJ2-7 TRBD2 many TRBV7-2 CASSTRIAGVSHEQYF TGTGCCAGCAGCACACGAATAGCGGGAGTATCCCACGAGCAGTACTTC
TRBJ2-7 TRBD1 few TRBV28 CASSSRQGFHEQYF TGTGCCAGCAGTTCTCGACAGGGTTTCCACGAGCAGTACTTC
TRBJ2-3 NA many TRBV6-5 CASSYSRDTQYF TGTGCCAGCAGTTACTCGAGAGATACGCAGTATTTT
TRBJ1-2 TRBD1 many TRBV7-2 CASSLDQRSGQGFSYGYTF TGTGCCAGCAGCTTAGATCAGCGCTCAGGACAGGGGTTTTCCTATGGCTACACCTTC
TRBJ2-2 NA few TRBV5-1 CASSSTSFTGELFF TGCGCCAGCAGCTCGACTAGTTTTACCGGGGAGCTGTTTTTT
TRBJ2-1 NA NA TRBV9 CASSAPTGEAYNEQFF TGTGCCAGCAGCGCACCTACAGGGGAGGCCTACAATGAGCAGTTCTTC
TRBJ2-1 TRBD1 many TRBV7-9 CASSLRQGDPSYNEQFF TGTGCCAGCAGCTTACGACAGGGGGATCCCTCCTACAATGAGCAGTTCTTC
TRBJ1-2 NA NA TRBV28 CASSFAAGVGYTF TGTGCCAGCAGTTTCGCGGCGGGGGTTGGCTACACCTTC
TRBJ2-3 NA many TRBV11-2 CASSSRLSSTDTQYF TGTGCCAGCAGCTCTCGACTGTCTAGCACAGATACGCAGTATTTT
TRBJ2-1 NA many TRBV6-2/TRBV6-3 CASSYPRLYNEQFF TGTGCCAGCAGTTACCCGAGATTATACAATGAGCAGTTCTTC
TRBJ2-7 NA many TRBV7-9 CASSLVDPATYEQYF TGTGCCAGCAGCTTAGTGGACCCTGCAACCTACGAGCAGTACTTC
TRBJ1-4 NA NA TRBV6-2/TRBV6-3 CASRDGRPRGEKLFF TGTGCCAGCAGAGACGGACGGCCACGAGGTGAAAAACTGTTTTTT
TRBJ2-7 NA NA TRBV4-2 CASSQMAALSYEQYF TGTGCCAGCAGCCAAATGGCAGCCCTTTCCTACGAGCAGTACTTC
TRBJ1-3 NA few TRBV28 CASRSLTDLSGNTIYF TGTGCCAGCAGGAGCTTGACAGATCTCTCTGGAAACACCATATATTTT
TRBJ2-7 TRBD2 few TRBV5-1 CASSPRDSGAYEQYF TGCGCCAGCAGCCCCCGCGATAGCGGGGCCTACGAGCAGTACTTC
TRBJ2-7 NA NA TRBV7-2 CASSVRLAYEQYF TGTGCCAGCAGCGTGCGACTGGCCTACGAGCAGTACTTC
TRBJ2-1 NA many TRBV20-1 CSARDSGLSYRDEQFF TGCAGTGCTAGAGATTCGGGTCTCTCCTATAGAGATGAGCAGTTCTTC
TRBJ2-7 NA NA TRBV11-3 CASRQKGTEGITGSYEQYF TGTGCCAGCAGACAAAAGGGGACGGAAGGGATTACGGGCTCCTACGAGCAGTACTTC
TRBJ2-5 TRBD2 many TRBV27 CASRAESGLAGGYQETQYF TGTGCCAGCAGGGCCGAATCGGGCCTAGCGGGAGGGTACCAAGAGACCCAGTACTTC
TRBJ2-7 TRBD2 many TRBV12-3/TRBV12-4 CASRISGTYEQYF TGTGCCAGCAGGATTAGCGGGACCTACGAGCAGTACTTC
TRBJ1-6 TRBD1 few TRBV28 CASSPQGQTNSPLHF TGTGCCAGCAGTCCACAGGGACAGACTAATTCACCCCTCCACTTT
TRBJ1-3 NA NA TRBV20-1 CSAMGAAPTGNTIYF TGCAGTGCAATGGGAGCAGCTCCGACAGGAAACACCATATATTTT
TRBJ1-6 NA many TRBV11-2 CASSFRTTGSPLHF TGTGCCAGCAGCTTTAGGACGACAGGATCACCCCTCCACTTT